These 27 T cell receptor beta chains share one sample of origin, sequenced in a study of regulatory T cells in long-lasting Graves disease. Regarding time point: newly diagnosed GD, antithyroid drugs for less than 3 months. Extracted RNA from PBMCs served as the source of the TCR library. For TCR beta, libraries came from iRepertoire HTBI primers and Arm-PCR of CDR3 regions. MiXCR was run by TCRdb on the multiplex PCR reads, yielding one entry per CDR3 protein. Of some 410,000 distinct CDR3 sequences in the sample, 16% are singletons; the top ten hold around 10%. This same sample was also part of a study on T cells in Graves' hyperthyroidism and ophthalmopathy.

Sequenced here: peripheral blood mononuclear cells (PBMCs), sampled at new diagnosis, from a patient treated with antithyroid drugs. Every receptor here comes from a woman aged 25 to 39 with Graves disease.

This clonotype was found many times. The chain uses TRBV27 and TRBJ2-2; TRBD2 matches 15 bases. V gave up 6 bases and J gave up 5 bases; unmatched junction bases: 4. CDR1 is MNHEY and CDR2 is SMNVEV in the germline V gene (reference sequence). The CDR3 has 16 residues. CDR3 in amino acids: CASRGLAGGRTGELFF. The CDR3 coding sequence is TGTGCCAGCAGGGGACTAGCGGGAGGAAGGACCGGGGAGCTGTTTTTT.

In this sample, this clonotype turned up many times. V usage is TRBV11-2 and J usage is TRBJ2-7, with 9 bases identical to TRBD1. V was clipped by 2 bases and J by 6 bases; unmatched bases: 2. CDR3 length: 13 amino acids. In germline, CDR1 is SGHAT, CDR2 FQNNGV. CDR3 coding DNA: TGTGCCAGCAGCTTATTGACAGGGGGCGAGCAGTACTTC. Residues: CASSLLTGGEQYF.

Only a few counts were recorded for this clonotype. This chain uses TRBV12-5 with TRBJ2-3; TRBD2 agrees at 9 bases. J lost 9 bases, V lost 1 base, and 5 bases had no gene match. The CDR3 covers 14 residues. The V gene's germline CDR1 is LGHNT and CDR2 FRNRAP. The CDR3 DNA is TGTGCTAGTGGTTTGGGACTAGCGGCAGGCACGCAGTATTTT. Encoded protein: CASGLGLAAGTQYF.

This rearrangement joins TRBV20-1 to TRBJ1-5, with TRBD1 as a possible D gene (6 bases). Trimming shortened V by 3 bases and J by 2 bases, and 26 bases separated the two germline ends. The CDR3 extends over 19 amino acids. CDR1 is DFQATT and CDR2 is SNEGSKA in the germline V gene (reference sequence). CDR3 residues: CSARNSPDSRKGGNQPQHF. The CDR3 DNA reads as TGCAGTGCTAGGAATTCACCGGACAGTCGAAAGGGGGGCAATCAGCCCCAGCATTTT.

Comment on this clonotype: It is likely a read error, because the conserved phenylalanine at the end of the CDR3 is missing. CDR3 bases: TGTGCCAGCAGCCCTCCGACAGGGTTCCTTTACGAGCAGTACCTC. This gives the protein CASSPPTGFLYEQYL. The chain carries TRBV7-9 and TRBJ2-7; 7 positions agree with TRBD1. Trimming removed 5 bases from V and 4 bases from J; junction bases left unmatched: 11. The CDR3 is 15 residues long. The germline CDR1 and CDR2 sequences are SEHNR and FQNEAQ (reference sequence).

The chain uses TRBV29-1 and TRBJ2-6; D gene uncertain. CDR1 is SQVTM, CDR2 ANQGSEA, per germline. The CDR3 is 14 amino acids. V was cut by 4 bases and J by 0 bases, with 7 bases left in between. This CDR3 is CSVGLGSGANVLTF. CDR3 in DNA: TGCAGCGTTGGGCTCGGCTCTGGGGCCAACGTCCTGACTTTC.

This clonotype was recorded at least ten times. The chain has TRBV28 and TRBJ2-7, with 11 bases identical to TRBD2. This CDR3 has 14 residues. Germline CDR1 reads MDHEN; CDR2 reads SYDVKM. Trimming removed 2 bases from V and 6 bases from J; junction bases left unmatched: 3. This chain's CDR3 is CASSLLAGGVEQYF. In DNA, the CDR3 is TGTGCCAGCAGTTTACTAGCGGGAGGCGTCGAGCAGTACTTC.

This clonotype has ten or more counts. V usage is TRBV3-1 and J usage is TRBJ2-2; TRBD1 might be the D (6 bases). The CDR3 is 15 residues long. V dropped 6 bases and J dropped 1 base, with 12 bases sitting between them. Germline V gives CDR1 LGHDT, CDR2 YNNKEL (reference sequence). CDR3 protein: CASRGQRRNTGELFF. In nucleotides, the CDR3 is TGTGCCAGCAGAGGACAGCGGCGGAACACCGGGGAGCTGTTTTTT.

There are many counts of this clonotype. This chain links TRBV30 with TRBJ2-1; weak D call: TRBD2 (6 bases). V gave up 5 bases and J gave up 3 bases, with 17 bases separating them. This CDR3 contains 15 residues. Germline V gene sequence: CDR1 GTSNPN, CDR2 SVGIG (reference sequence). The CDR3 DNA is TGTGCCTGGGCCTTCGGGCTAGCGAACTACAATGAGCAGTTCTTC. It is translated as CAWAFGLANYNEQFF.

This clonotype came up a few times. The chain employs TRBV5-1 and TRBJ2-1; D is possibly TRBD1 (6 bases). Germline V gives CDR1 SGHRS, CDR2 YFSETQ. This CDR3 region has 16 residues. The V end lost 2 bases, the J end lost 2 bases, and 14 bases lay between the germline ends. As DNA, the CDR3 is TGCGCCAGCAGCTTAGGTCTGGGGGCGGCCTACAATGAGCAGTTCTTC. It codes for CASSLGLGAAYNEQFF.

This clonotype has at least ten counts. The rearrangement uses TRBV18 and TRBJ2-7, with 7 bases identical to TRBD1. Per germline, CDR1 KGHSH and CDR2 LQKENI. This CDR3 is 14 amino acids long. The junction had 4 bases not matched to a gene; V was cut back by 2 bases and J by 3 bases. CDR3 in amino acids: CASSPGTAVYEQYF. The CDR3 nucleotides read TGTGCCAGCTCACCAGGGACAGCGGTCTACGAGCAGTACTTC.

This clonotype was recorded at least ten times. This rearrangement joins TRBV2 to TRBJ1-1; 7 bases line up with TRBD1. J gave up 1 base and V 8 bases, and 4 bases lay outside the gene matches. Germline-derived CDR1 and CDR2 are SNHLY and FYNNEI. This CDR3 contains 13 residues. This chain's CDR3 is CASGDRANTEAFF. Written as DNA, the CDR3 is TGTGCCAGCGGAGACAGGGCGAACACTGAAGCTTTCTTT. The full variable domain, in which reference TRBV2 and TRBJ1-1 provide the parts outside the CDR3, is EPEVTQTPSHQVTQMGQEVILRCVPISNHLYFYWYRQILGQKVEFLVSFYNNEISEKSEIFDDQFSVERPDGSNFTLKIRSTKLEDSAMYFCASGDRANTEAFFGQGTRLTVV.

This chain links TRBV12-3 or TRBV12-4 with TRBJ2-3; no firm D call. This CDR3 has 15 amino acids. V was clipped by 6 bases and J by 4 bases, with 17 bases between them. The CDR3 nucleotides are TGTGCCAGCAGACCCGCCCTACTCCAGGCAGATACGCAGTATTTT. Translation gives CASRPALLQADTQYF.

This clonotype was counted at least ten times. The chain employs TRBV7-2 and TRBJ2-3; D ambiguous. CDR1 and CDR2 (germline): SGHTA, FQGNSA. This CDR3 spans 15 amino acids. Trimming took off 5 bases at V and 5 bases at J, with 17 bases between the two ends. CDR3: CASSPSGLVGDTQYF. CDR3 nucleotides: TGTGCCAGCAGCCCCTCGGGCCTGGTGGGAGATACGCAGTATTTT.

With regard to this clonotype: A much larger clone lies a single base off, so this may be a read error. This chain uses TRBV20-1 with TRBJ2-2; maybe TRBD2 (5 bases). Germline V lookup: CDR1 DFQATT, CDR2 SNEGSKA (reference sequence). The CDR3 is 15 residues long. The CDR3 DNA sequence: TGCAGTGCTAGTGTGGGAACCAGATACACCGGGGAGCTGTCTTTT. Protein product: CSASVGTRYTGELSF.

This clonotype was found once. The chain uses TRBV19 and TRBJ2-7; 10 positions agree with TRBD2. CDR1 and CDR2 from the germline V gene are LNHDA and SQIVND (reference sequence). This CDR3 has 15 amino acids. With V trimmed by 3 bases and J by 4 bases, 6 bases remained unmatched. The CDR3 DNA reads as TGTGCCAGTAGTATGCTAGCGGGAGACTCTTACGAGCAGTACTTC. This gives the protein CASSMLAGDSYEQYF.

This clonotype was picked up many times. The chain uses TRBV6-2 or TRBV6-3 and TRBJ2-7; D is undetermined. Trimming shortened V by 6 bases and J by 3 bases, and 6 bases separated the two germline ends. There are 11 residues in the CDR3. The germline CDR1 and CDR2 sequences are MNHEY and SVGEGT. The CDR3 reads CASSLIYEQYF. CDR3 sequence (DNA): TGTGCCAGCAGCTTGATCTACGAGCAGTACTTC.

The chain couples TRBV19 to TRBJ2-5; TRBD2 matches at 10 bases. There are 14 residues in the CDR3. Per the germline V gene, CDR1 is LNHDA and CDR2 is SQIVND (reference sequence). V dropped 6 bases and J dropped 5; count of bases not matched to a gene: 6. In DNA form, the CDR3 reads TGTGCCAGTAGGGGGCTAGCGGGAGTCGAGACCCAGTACTTC. It yields the protein CASRGLAGVETQYF.

This clonotype was detected many times. V is TRBV20-1 and J is TRBJ2-5, with D possibly TRBD1 on 5 matching bases. CDR1 and CDR2 (germline): DFQATT, SNEGSKA (reference sequence). The CDR3 runs 13 residues. The germline V and J ends were trimmed by 1 base and 5 bases, with 11 bases remaining between them. The CDR3 DNA reads as TGCAGTGCTAGAGGGTCCGCAGGGGAGACCCAGTACTTC. It yields the protein CSARGSAGETQYF.

This clonotype occurred many times. V gene TRBV7-9 combines with J gene TRBJ2-3; 8 bases are shared with TRBD2. The germline V gene encodes CDR1 SEHNR and CDR2 FQNEAQ (reference sequence). The CDR3 covers 13 residues. V shed 8 bases and J 1 base; nucleotides not matched to a gene: 2. CDR3 sequence: CASRREGTDTQYF. The CDR3 DNA is TGTGCCAGCCGGCGGGAGGGCACAGATACGCAGTATTTT. Full variable domain (remainder filled in from reference TRBV7-9 and TRBJ2-3): DTGVSQNPRHKITKRGQNVTFRCDPISEHNRLYWYRQTLGQGPEFLTYFQNEAQLEKSRLLSDRFSAERPKGSFSTLEIQRTEQGDSAMYLCASRREGTDTQYFGPGTRLTVL.

This clonotype was seen many times. The chain links TRBV27 to TRBJ2-7; possible D gene TRBD2, 6 bases. Germline V gene lookup returns CDR1 MNHEY and CDR2 SMNVEV (reference sequence). Trimming removed 5 bases at V and 4 bases at J, with 15 bases between. The CDR3 length is 14 residues. The CDR3 region has the DNA TGTGCCAGCAGTCTAGGTAGCGGAACTTACGAGCAGTACTTC. Residues: CASSLGSGTYEQYF.

This clonotype was seen many times. The V and J genes are TRBV3-1 and TRBJ1-2; D is possibly TRBD1 (6 bases). The CDR3 runs to 14 residues. CDR1 and CDR2 from the germline V gene are LGHDT and YNNKEL (reference sequence). V was trimmed by 4 bases and J by 4 bases, leaving 13 bases between them. CDR3 in amino acids: CASSPSTGIYGYTF. DNA for the CDR3: TGTGCCAGCAGCCCGTCCACAGGGATCTATGGCTACACCTTC. Full variable domain (missing parts from reference TRBV3-1 and TRBJ1-2): DTAVSQTPKYLVTQMGNDKSIKCEQNLGHDTMYWYKQDSKKFLKIMFSYNNKELIINETVPNRFSPKSPDKAHLNLHINSLELGDSAVYFCASSPSTGIYGYTFGSGTRLTVV.

This clonotype has a single count. At one end, the junction sequence differs from germline, possibly due to a read error. This sequence joins TRBV5-1 and TRBJ2-3; D uncertain. Germline V CDR1 and CDR2: SGHRS, YFSETQ. CDR3 length: 14 amino acids. CDR3 nucleotide sequence: TGCGTCAGCAGCTTGGCCCAGTTCACAGATACGCAGTATTTT. Amino acid sequence: CVSSLAQFTDTQYF.

On this clonotype itself: Given a far larger clone just one base away, this is likely a sequencing read error. The CDR3 DNA follows: TGTGCCAGCAGTGCATCAGGGAGCAGATTGGAGACCCAGTACTTC. This sequence encodes CASSASGSRLETQYF. The J gene is TRBJ2-5, the V gene TRBV6-1; perhaps D is TRBD1 or TRBD2 (5 bases each). Per the germline V gene, CDR1 is MNHNS and CDR2 is SASEGT. The CDR3 is made up of 15 amino acids. The ends were cut back, 4 bases at V and 5 bases at J, with 17 bases in the middle.

This clonotype was seen repeatedly, ten times or more. The chain recombines TRBV7-2 with TRBJ2-2; 7 nucleotides line up with TRBD1. Germline CDR1 is SGHTA and CDR2 is FQGNSA. The CDR3 consists of 14 residues. Trimming cost V 10 bases and J 6 bases; bases outside gene matches: 11. The CDR3 DNA is TGTGCCACCGATCAGGGGGTCGGGTCCGGGGAGCTGTTTTTT. This gives the protein CATDQGVGSGELFF.

This clonotype was seen repeatedly, ten times or more. The gene calls are TRBV28 and TRBJ2-1, with 9 bases lining up with TRBD2. The CDR3 contains 15 residues. Per germline, CDR1 MDHEN and CDR2 SYDVKM. V shed 3 bases, J shed 5 bases, and the junction held 5 bases outside the gene matches. The CDR3 spells CASSFFLAGNNEQFF. CDR3 nucleotides: TGTGCCAGCAGTTTTTTCCTAGCGGGGAACAATGAGCAGTTCTTC.

The chain is built from TRBV3-1 and TRBJ2-2; D not certain. Trimming stripped 4 bases from V and 4 bases from J, with 4 bases between. This CDR3 region has 12 residues. Germline V lookup: CDR1 LGHDT, CDR2 YNNKEL (reference sequence). This CDR3 reads CASSRGTGELFF. CDR3 bases: TGTGCCAGCAGCCGGGGCACCGGGGAGCTGTTTTTT.